Listed below are T cell receptor beta chains from one sample, sequenced in a study of cytomegalovirus exposure and HLA in healthy donors. Using immunoSEQ multiplex PCR, the repertoire was profiled, and TCRdb retains in-frame clones only, with some absent. The sample has 100,000 to 150,000 clones, 76% seen once; the top ten hold roughly 2%. Sequenced: PBMCs. Receptor source: a man aged 50 to 60 in good health and CMV-seronegative. CDR3s include the opening cysteine and the closing phenylalanine or tryptophan. Each record gives: CDR3 DNA, CDR3 protein, V gene, clone size, D gene, J gene. D genes are given only for firm matches. Clone size appears in some rows only: once, few, many, or a class for an expanded clone.

TGTGCCAGCACCCTTTTCCGGGACAGGGTCGGCAACTATGGCTACACCTTC	CASTLFRDRVGNYGYTF	TRBV2	NA	TRBD1	TRBJ1-2
TGTTCCAGCAGCTTAGGCGGGAGACAGGGGGCTGGAAACACCATATATTTT	CSSSLGGRQGAGNTIYF	TRBV7-9	NA	TRBD1	TRBJ1-3
TGTGCCACCGAGGGGGACAGGGATCAGCCCCAGCATTTT	CATEGDRDQPQHF	TRBV2	NA	TRBD1	TRBJ1-5
TGTGCCAGCAGCATTATAGCGGGGGGGCTGGAGACCCAGTACTTC	CASSIIAGGLETQYF	TRBV5-6	few	TRBD2	TRBJ2-5
TGCGCCAGCAGTGAGTCGAGCGGGGGTAGCATTCAGTACTTC	CASSESSGGSIQYF	TRBV10-1	NA	TRBD2	TRBJ2-4
TGTGCCAGCAGGCGCGACAGGGGGGGAAACACCATATATTTT	CASRRDRGGNTIYF	TRBV6-5	NA	TRBD1	TRBJ1-3
TGTGCCAGCAGTCTCACCCGGGAAGACTATGGCTACACCTTC	CASSLTREDYGYTF	TRBV7-9	NA	NA	TRBJ1-2
TGTGCCAGTAGTCCCGATCGCGAAACTGGAAACACCATATATTTT	CASSPDRETGNTIYF	TRBV19	NA	NA	TRBJ1-3
TGTGCCAGTAGTACAATCCCGGGGGCCCAGTACTTC	CASSTIPGAQYF	TRBV19	NA	NA	TRBJ2-5
TGTGCCAGCAGTTACTCGAGCGAGACCCAGTACTTC	CASSYSSETQYF	TRBV6-6	once	NA	TRBJ2-5
TGTGCCAGCAGGACTACCCCTACGGAGACCCAGTACTTC	CASRTTPTETQYF	TRBV25-1	NA	NA	TRBJ2-5
TGTGCCAGCAGCTTATCCCACAGGGGCGGTAGGCTCTTCGAGCAGTACTTC	CASSLSHRGGRLFEQYF	TRBV7-2	NA	TRBD1	TRBJ2-7
TGTGCCAGCAGCCCCATTTTTGCGGACTATGGCTACACCTTC	CASSPIFADYGYTF	TRBV6-5	NA	NA	TRBJ1-2
TGTGCCAGCAACTGGACAGGGGGCACTGAGACCCAGTACTTC	CASNWTGGTETQYF	TRBV11-2	NA	TRBD1	TRBJ2-5